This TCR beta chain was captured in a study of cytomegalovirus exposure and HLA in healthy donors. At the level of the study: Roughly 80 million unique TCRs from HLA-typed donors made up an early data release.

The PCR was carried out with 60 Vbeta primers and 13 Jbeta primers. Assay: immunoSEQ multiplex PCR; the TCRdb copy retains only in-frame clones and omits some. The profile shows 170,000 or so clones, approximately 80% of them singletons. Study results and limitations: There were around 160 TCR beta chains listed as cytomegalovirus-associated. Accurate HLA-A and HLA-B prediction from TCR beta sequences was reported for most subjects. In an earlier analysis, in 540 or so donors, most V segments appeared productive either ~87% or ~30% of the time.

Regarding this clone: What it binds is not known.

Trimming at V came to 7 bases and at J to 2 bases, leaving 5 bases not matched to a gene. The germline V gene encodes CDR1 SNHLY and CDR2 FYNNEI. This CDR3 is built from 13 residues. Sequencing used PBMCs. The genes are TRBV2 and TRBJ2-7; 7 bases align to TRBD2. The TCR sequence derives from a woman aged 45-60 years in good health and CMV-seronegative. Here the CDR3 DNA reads TGTGCCAGCATCACTAGCGAAACCTACGAGCAGTACTTC. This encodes CASITSETYEQYF.